This T cell receptor (beta chain) came from a study of CD8 T cells in ankylosing spondylitis. The study, taken as a whole, reports: A TCR beta motif of eight or nine highly homologous variants seemed to mark ankylosing spondylitis blood.

V was pared by 4 bases and J by 2 bases, with 9 bases of the junction left unmatched. CDR3 size: 16 residues. The V gene's germline CDR1 is LGHDT and CDR2 YNNKEL (reference sequence). Researchers built TCR beta libraries using quantitative 5'-RACE with molecular barcodes. TCRdb ran MiXCR on the 5' RACE reads and lists one entry per CDR3 protein. The sample carries 350,000 to 450,000 distinct CDR3 sequences, roughly 26% recorded once. This clonotype was counted between two and nine times. The antigen is undetermined. Sequencing used blood, either unsorted or a sorted T cell fraction (not recorded which). This clonotype originated in a male donor with ankylosing spondylitis. The gene calls are TRBV3-1 and TRBJ2-7, with TRBD2 matching over 9 bases. Here the CDR3 reads CASSPRGSGRPYEQYF. CDR3 nucleotides: TGTGCCAGCAGCCCGAGGGGTAGCGGGAGACCCTACGAGCAGTACTTC.